This T cell receptor beta chain was observed in a study of blood T cell repertoires in COVID-19. Some clones are missing from TCRdb's copy, which holds only in-frame ones; the method was immunoSEQ multiplex PCR. The sample lists approximately 140,000 clones, around four fifths seen once, with roughly 10% in the top ten. CDR3 length: 16 residues. The ends lost 1 base at V and 5 bases at J; junction bases unmatched: 9. Germline V CDR1 and CDR2: SGHRS, YFSETQ. This chain links TRBV5-1 with TRBJ2-3, with 8 nucleotides matching TRBD2. The receptor comes from a man between 40 and 49 years old with active or convalescent COVID-19. The specimen sequenced was peripheral blood. CDR3 protein: CASSLQRGGRGDTQYF. Written as DNA, the CDR3 is TGCGCCAGCAGCTTGCAACGGGGGGGTCGAGGAGATACGCAGTATTTT. The complete variable domain, with remaining parts taken from reference TRBV5-1 and TRBJ2-3, reads KAGVTQTPRYLIKTRGQQVTLSCSPISGHRSVSWYQQTPGQGLQFLFEYFSETQRNKGNFPGRFSGRQFSNSRSEMNVSTLELGDSALYLCASSLQRGGRGDTQYFGPGTRLTVL.